This record covers a single T cell receptor (beta chain). CDR3 length: 12 amino acids. Germline V gene lookup returns CDR1 LGHDT and CDR2 YNNKEL (reference sequence). Trimming shortened V by 6 bases and J by 7 bases, and 13 bases separated the two germline ends. This entry comes from a study of blood T cell repertoires in COVID-19. Overall study context: From the United States, Italy and Spain came samples of acute and convalescent COVID-19.

Per the original methods: Amplifying reference gene primers gave estimates of nucleated cell counts. Here immunoSEQ multiplex PCR was the method, and the copy in TCRdb shows in-frame clones only, minus some. V and J calls plus clone size are reproduced from that table; the DNA served to infer D and trimming. The table has tens of thousands of clones, around 79% seen once. The sequence was obtained from a woman aged 70-85 years with acute or convalescent COVID-19. The chain joins TRBV3-1 (or the pseudogene TRBV3-2) to TRBJ2-7, with D maybe TRBD1 (5 bases). Material for sequencing was peripheral blood. The CDR3 sequence: CASSRLSGEQYF. DNA for the CDR3: TGTGCCAGCAGTCGCCTCTCAGGGGAGCAGTACTTC.